Following are 29 T cell receptor beta chains from one sample sequenced in a study of blood T cells in healthy people across ages. A J-beta primer mix and a sample-barcoded 5' primer were used in a second PCR of roughly 6 to 11 cycles. TCRdb itself ran the 5' RACE reads through MiXCR, one entry per CDR3 protein. The profile covers about 1.7 million distinct CDR3 sequences, with roughly 27% appearing a single time and 7% to 9% taken by the ten largest. The source material was blood. The receptors derive from a woman aged 30 to 39 in good health.

The J gene is TRBJ2-5, the V gene TRBV20-1; tentatively, D is TRBD2 (5 bases). Per germline, CDR1 DFQATT and CDR2 SNEGSKA (reference sequence). V lost 6 bases and J lost 2, with 22 bases in between. This CDR3 has 16 amino acids. CDR3 sequence reads: CSAIVLAGGVQETQYF. The DNA of the CDR3 is TGCAGTGCCATAGTCCTAGCCGGAGGAGTACAAGAGACCCAGTACTTC.

This clonotype occurred a few times. The chain uses TRBV5-5 and TRBJ1-5; TRBD1 matches 10 bases. This CDR3 region has 15 residues. Germline assignment: CDR1 SGHKS and CDR2 YYEKEE (reference sequence). Losses at the gene ends were 2 bases for V and 9 bases for J; bases not matched to a gene: 8. CDR3 coding DNA: TGTGCCAGCAGCTTCCGGGACAGGGGTGAGGGGCCCCAGCATTTT. It codes for CASSFRDRGEGPQHF.

This clonotype occurred a few times. The rearrangement uses TRBV6-2 or TRBV6-3 and TRBJ2-7; 7 bases align to TRBD2. From germline, CDR1 is MNHEY and CDR2 SVGEGT. The trim removed 10 bases at V and 2 bases at J, leaving 5 bases unmatched. This CDR3 has 12 amino acids. DNA of the CDR3: TGTGCCACCCTAGCGGAAACCTACGAGCAGTACTTC. This codes for CATLAETYEQYF.

Ten or more counts support this clonotype. The chain is built from TRBV5-1 and TRBJ2-1; 10 bases line up with TRBD2. CDR3 length equals 13 residues. Germline CDR1 SGHRS, CDR2 YFSETQ. V was clipped by 6 bases and J by 8 bases; unmatched bases: 5. CDR3 DNA: TGCGCCAGCAATCTAGCGGGGGCCGATGAGCAGTTCTTC. It encodes CASNLAGADEQFF.

This clonotype was recorded a few times. The genes are TRBV9 and TRBJ1-4; 10 nucleotides line up with TRBD1. CDR3 length: 15 residues. CDR1 is SGDLS and CDR2 is YYNGEE in the germline V gene. The trim removed 0 bases at V and 8 bases at J, leaving 4 bases unmatched. The CDR3: CASSVAGQGYEKLFF. CDR3 nucleotide sequence: TGTGCCAGCAGCGTAGCGGGACAGGGGTACGAAAAACTGTTTTTT.

This clonotype was detected ten times or more. The gene calls are TRBV20-1 and TRBJ2-1; D ambiguous. The CDR3 totals 11 residues. V lost 4 bases and J lost 9, with 10 bases in between. In germline, CDR1 is DFQATT, CDR2 SNEGSKA (reference sequence). The CDR3 DNA is TGCAGTGCTATTCCGGGTCTTGAGCAGTTCTTC. Its protein is CSAIPGLEQFF.

This chain links TRBV7-9 with TRBJ2-7; 7 bases match TRBD2. The CDR3 runs 15 residues. V lost 3 bases to trimming and J lost 5 bases; unmatched junction nucleotides: 10. Germline loops: CDR1 SEHNR, CDR2 FQNEAQ (reference sequence). DNA of the CDR3: TGTGCCAGCAGCTTCCAGCGGGACCAAACCAACGAGCAGTACTTC. Its translation is CASSFQRDQTNEQYF.

This clonotype was recorded a few times. CDR3 coding DNA: TGCGCCAGCAGCTCTGGTGGCATTAGCACAGATACGCAGTATTTT. It specifies CASSSGGISTDTQYF. The rearrangement uses TRBV5-1 and TRBJ2-3, with unresolved D. V was trimmed by 3 bases and J by 0 bases, leaving 11 bases between them. The CDR3 has 15 amino acids. The V gene's germline CDR1 is SGHRS and CDR2 YFSETQ.

This clonotype appeared a few times. This chain uses TRBV5-5 with TRBJ2-7, with 7 bases fitting TRBD1. The CDR3 spans 15 residues. The germline gives CDR1 SGHKS, CDR2 YYEKEE (reference sequence). J was trimmed by 4 bases and V by 4 bases; bases with no gene match: 11. The CDR3 nucleotides read TGTGCCAGCAGCATACTCCGGGACAGCCTATACGAGCAGTACTTC. Translated: CASSILRDSLYEQYF.

About this clonotype: This may be a read error: a much more frequent sequence differs by one nucleotide. The chain links TRBV20-1 to TRBJ2-5, with a weak D call TRBD1 (5 bases). The assigned J gene may be wrong: the sequence end matches TRBJ2-1 better. This CDR3 is 15 amino acids long. CDR1 and CDR2 from the germline V gene are DFQATT and SNEGSKA (reference sequence). CDR3 protein: CSARVVGRGQETQFF. CDR3 sequence (DNA): TGCAGTGCTAGAGTAGTGGGTAGGGGCCAAGAGACCCAGTTCTTC.

Many counts were recorded for this clonotype. This chain uses TRBV18 with TRBJ2-1, with TRBD2 matching over 7 bases. Trimming cost V 3 bases and J 3 bases; bases outside gene matches: 2. Germline loops: CDR1 KGHSH, CDR2 LQKENI. CDR3 size: 14 residues. CDR3 sequence reads: CASSPGGGYNEQFF. The CDR3 DNA reads TGTGCCAGCTCACCGGGCGGGGGCTACAATGAGCAGTTCTTC.

This clonotype was recorded a few times. The chain uses TRBV10-3 and TRBJ2-7, with D uncertain. Germline-derived CDR1 and CDR2 are ENHRY and SYGVKD. The CDR3 covers 13 residues. V lost 7 bases, J lost 7 bases, and 17 bases lay in between. CDR3 bases: TGTGCCATCAATATGCCTGGCTCGGCTGAGCAGTACTTC. Encoded protein: CAINMPGSAEQYF.

This clonotype was observed many times. The rearrangement uses TRBV7-2 and TRBJ2-7; no reliable D call. Germline V lookup: CDR1 SGHTA, CDR2 FQGNSA. Trimming took 4 bases from V and 4 from J, leaving 8 bases between them. The CDR3 is 12 residues long. CDR3 DNA: TGTGCCAGCAGCTCCAATGGTTACGAGCAGTACTTC. Its protein is CASSSNGYEQYF.

V and J are TRBV12-3 or TRBV12-4 and TRBJ2-5; D is unresolved. The length of the CDR3 is 14 residues. The V end lost 10 bases, the J end lost 1 base, and 16 bases lay between the germline ends. The CDR3 sequence is CATAMTAVQETQYF. The CDR3 bases are TGTGCCACCGCAATGACCGCTGTCCAAGAGACCCAGTACTTC.

The J gene is TRBJ2-1, the V gene TRBV7-9; 9 bases align to TRBD2. Germline V gene sequence: CDR1 SEHNR, CDR2 FQNEAQ (reference sequence). V shed 2 bases and J 0 bases; nucleotides not matched to a gene: 8. The CDR3 has 18 amino acids. The CDR3 nucleotides read TGTGCCAGCAGCTTAATTCTAGCGGGAAAGATCTCCTACAATGAGCAGTTCTTC. It encodes CASSLILAGKISYNEQFF.

The chain links TRBV20-1 to TRBJ1-1, with 8 bases lining up with TRBD1. The CDR3 has 16 residues. The germline V gene encodes CDR1 DFQATT and CDR2 SNEGSKA (reference sequence). The V segment lost 2 bases and the J segment 2 bases; nucleotides outside the gene matches: 10. The CDR3 here is CSARSDQGAGNTEAFF. The CDR3, as DNA: TGCAGTGCTAGATCGGACCAGGGGGCCGGAAACACTGAAGCTTTCTTT.

The CDR3 is CASSTDRWETQYF. As DNA, the CDR3 is TGTGCCAGCAGTACGGACAGGTGGGAGACCCAGTACTTC. This sequence joins TRBV2 and TRBJ2-5, with TRBD1 identical over 7 bases. Per the germline V gene, CDR1 is SNHLY and CDR2 is FYNNEI. The CDR3 is 13 amino acids. The J segment lost 5 bases and the V segment lost 5 bases, leaving 5 bases of the junction unmatched. The full variable domain, in which reference TRBV2 and TRBJ2-5 provide the parts outside the CDR3, is EPEVTQTPSHQVTQMGQEVILRCVPISNHLYFYWYRQILGQKVEFLVSFYNNEISEKSEIFDDQFSVERPDGSNFTLKIRSTKLEDSAMYFCASSTDRWETQYFGPGTRLLVL.

This chain connects TRBV20-1 to TRBJ1-2; TRBD1 agrees at 7 bases. V lost 5 bases and J lost 8; bases outside the gene matches: 17. This CDR3 region has 15 residues. CDR1 and CDR2 from the germline V gene are DFQATT and SNEGSKA (reference sequence). The CDR3: CSAPGQGGVSGGYTF. CDR3 DNA: TGCAGTGCTCCCGGGCAGGGGGGTGTATCGGGAGGCTACACCTTC.

This clonotype appeared a few times. The chain carries TRBV12-3 or TRBV12-4 and TRBJ2-3, with 12 bases matching TRBD2. This CDR3 has 18 residues. V was pared by 4 bases and J by 1 base, with 9 bases of the junction left unmatched. The CDR3 spells CASSSWTSGVFGTDTQYF. The CDR3 DNA reads TGTGCCAGCAGTTCCTGGACTAGCGGGGTTTTCGGCACAGATACGCAGTATTTT.

J is TRBJ2-4 and V is TRBV6-5; D ambiguous. The V gene's germline CDR1 is MNHEY and CDR2 SVGAGI. Trimming cost V 8 bases and J 13 bases, with 15 bases left between them. The CDR3 runs to 11 residues. CDR3 bases: TGTGCCAGCGGCAGCTCCTACGGGCAGTACTTC. Protein sequence: CASGSSYGQYF.

The chain combines TRBV12-3 or TRBV12-4 with TRBJ2-3; 8 bases fit TRBD2. The CDR3 has 15 amino acids. J gave up 2 bases and V 5 bases, and 6 bases lay outside the gene matches. This chain's CDR3 is CASSSGGEITDTQYF. The CDR3 nucleotides read TGTGCCAGCAGTAGCGGGGGAGAGATCACAGATACGCAGTATTTT.

The chain combines TRBV2 with TRBJ1-2; D remains unclear. Germline V gene lookup returns CDR1 SNHLY and CDR2 FYNNEI. Between the trimmed V and J ends, which lost 4 bases and 0 bases, there was a span of 18 bases. The CDR3 has 17 amino acids. The CDR3, as DNA: TGTGCCAGCAGTGCTCTTCGTCTGGTGTCCGCTAACTATGGCTACACCTTC. Residues: CASSALRLVSANYGYTF.

The rearrangement joins TRBV7-2 to TRBJ2-2; TRBD2 matches at 13 bases. Germline V gene lookup returns CDR1 SGHTA and CDR2 FQGNSA. V dropped 2 bases and J dropped 5; count of bases not matched to a gene: 11. This CDR3 has 19 amino acids. CDR3 amino acids: CASSLPLGLAGVRTGELFF. The DNA of the CDR3 is TGTGCCAGCAGCTTACCACTAGGACTAGCGGGAGTGAGGACCGGGGAGCTGTTTTTT.

Worth noting for this clonotype: The conserved phenylalanine or tryptophan is not found at the CDR3 terminus, so this likely reflects a read error. No DNA is shown, since the ends of the CDR3 on it are uncertain; the CDR3 is the one TCRdb lists. This chain uses TRBV20-1 with TRBJ1-2. The CDR3 extends over 8 residues, inclusive of both ends. The germline V gene encodes CDR1 DFQATT and CDR2 SNEGSKA (reference sequence). CDR3 sequence reads: CSAIPRTS.

This clonotype was seen only a few times. The genes are TRBV30 and TRBJ1-5; D unresolved. Germline V gene sequence: CDR1 GTSNPN, CDR2 SVGIG (reference sequence). CDR3 length: 12 residues. The ends were cut back, 0 bases at V and 9 bases at J, with 9 bases in the middle. CDR3 coding DNA: TGTGCCTGGAGTGTGACCTCCTCGCCCCAGCATTTT. Translating it yields CAWSVTSSPQHF.

The table lists this clonotype with a count of one. No conserved phenylalanine or tryptophan is present at the end of the CDR3, so a read error is the likely explanation. The chain joins TRBV5-6 to TRBJ2-1, with a possible D match to TRBD2 (6 bases). The CDR3 runs to 16 residues. Germline loops: CDR1 SGHDT, CDR2 YYEEEE. Trimming left V 1 base short and J 3 bases short, with 14 bases between. The CDR3 sequence: CASSLRRLVGYNEQFC. The CDR3 DNA reads as TGTGCCAGCAGCTTGCGCCGACTAGTCGGCTACAATGAGCAGTTCTGC.

This clonotype was detected a few times. The chain carries TRBV6-5 and TRBJ2-1; either TRBD1 or TRBD2 may supply D (6 bases each). The J call is doubtful: the DNA matches TRBJ2-7 better. The CDR3 runs to 13 residues. Germline CDR1 MNHEY, CDR2 SVGAGI. The chain's CDR3 is CASLRDKYNEQYF. As DNA, the CDR3 is TGTGCCAGCTTGCGGGACAAATACAATGAGCAGTACTTC.

In its sample, this clonotype was seen many times. CDR3 in DNA: TGTGCCAGCAGCGCGTTAGGAGCTCACTATGGCTACACCTTC. Protein product: CASSALGAHYGYTF. This rearrangement joins TRBV12-3 or TRBV12-4 to TRBJ1-2; the D is unclear. This CDR3 region has 14 residues. Deletions cut 6 bases from V and 3 bases from J, with 14 bases between.

The V call is TRBV30, the J call TRBJ1-1; D not certain. From germline, CDR1 is GTSNPN and CDR2 SVGIG (reference sequence). V was clipped by 3 bases and J by 1 base, with 12 bases between them. This CDR3 has 14 residues. The CDR3 bases are TGTGCCTGGAGCTCCGGGAATGCGAACACTGAAGCTTTCTTT. As protein: CAWSSGNANTEAFF.